This T cell receptor (beta chain) comes out of a study of shared clonotypes between healthy human individuals. CD45RO-negative, CCR7-selected cells formed the naive CD8 fraction, which excluded terminally differentiated effector memory CD45RA+ cells. With respect to this clone: The germline gene is not matched at one end of the junction; a read error may be the cause.

The germline V gene has CDR1 SSHAT and CDR2 FNYEAQ (reference sequence). The length of the CDR3 is 13 residues. Profiling relied on immunoSEQ multiplex PCR, and the TCRdb table lists in-frame clones only, not all of them. The repertoire consists of roughly 1,800,000 clones, with about 95% occurring once and the leading ten covering 0.9% to 1.5%. This TCR was recovered from a man between 18 and 29 years old in good health. The chain recombines TRBV7-7 with TRBJ2-2; D perhaps matches TRBD2 (6 bases). Sequencing was performed on naive CD8+ T cells sorted from blood. Here the CDR3 reads CASSLAAGWELFF. CDR3 nucleotide sequence: TGTGCTAGCAGCTTAGCGGCAGGGTGGGAGCTGTTTTTT.